One T cell receptor beta chain is described in this entry. This entry is derived from a study of cytomegalovirus exposure and HLA in healthy donors. Primers: 60 Vbeta forward and 13 Jbeta reverse. The assay was immunoSEQ multiplex PCR, and TCRdb's table has in-frame clones only and misses some. Of around 130,000 clones in the sample, 60% to 85% were seen once. Germline V gene sequence: CDR1 SQVTM, CDR2 ANQGSEA. V shed 7 bases and J 5 bases; nucleotides not matched to a gene: 8. The CDR3 contains 14 residues. This receptor was obtained from a human donor in good health. The chain has TRBV29-1 and TRBJ2-5; 12 bases match TRBD1. The sequencing sample was made of PBMCs. Here the CDR3 DNA reads TGCAGCGGAGGGACAGGGGGCGCGGGGGAGACCCAGTACTTC. Residues: CSGGTGGAGETQYF.